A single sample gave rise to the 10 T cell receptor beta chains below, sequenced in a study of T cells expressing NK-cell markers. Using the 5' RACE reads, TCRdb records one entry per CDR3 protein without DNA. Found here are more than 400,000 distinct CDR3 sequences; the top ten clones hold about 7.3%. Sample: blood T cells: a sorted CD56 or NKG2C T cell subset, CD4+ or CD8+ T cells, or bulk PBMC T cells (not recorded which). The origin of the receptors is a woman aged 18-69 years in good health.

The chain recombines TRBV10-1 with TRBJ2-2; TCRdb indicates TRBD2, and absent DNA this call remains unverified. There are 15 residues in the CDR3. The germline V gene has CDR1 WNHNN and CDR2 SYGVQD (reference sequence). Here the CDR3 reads CASNNELLPTGELFF.

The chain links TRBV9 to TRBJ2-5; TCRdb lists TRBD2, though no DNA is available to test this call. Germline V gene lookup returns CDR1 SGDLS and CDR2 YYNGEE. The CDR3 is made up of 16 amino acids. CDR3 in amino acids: CASSGTSGGARETQYF.

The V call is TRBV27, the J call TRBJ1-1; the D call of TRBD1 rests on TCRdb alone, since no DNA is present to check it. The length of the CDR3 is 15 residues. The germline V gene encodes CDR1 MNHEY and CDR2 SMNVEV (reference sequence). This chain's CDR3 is CASSSPTGGHAEAFF.

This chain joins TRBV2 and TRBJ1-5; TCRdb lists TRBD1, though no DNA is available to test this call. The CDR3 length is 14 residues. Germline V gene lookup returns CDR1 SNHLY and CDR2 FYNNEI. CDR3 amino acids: CASSERQGRQPQHF.

The CDR3 sequence is CSAKQGGGQFF. The chain joins TRBV20-1 to TRBJ2-1; TCRdb's D call of TRBD1 is untestable without DNA. Germline values: CDR1 DFQATT, CDR2 SNEGSKA (reference sequence). The CDR3 length is 11 residues.

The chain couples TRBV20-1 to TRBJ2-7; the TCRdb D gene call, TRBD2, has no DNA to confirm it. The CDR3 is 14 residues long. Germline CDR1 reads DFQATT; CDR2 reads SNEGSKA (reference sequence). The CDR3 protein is CSARQGLAGGEQYF.

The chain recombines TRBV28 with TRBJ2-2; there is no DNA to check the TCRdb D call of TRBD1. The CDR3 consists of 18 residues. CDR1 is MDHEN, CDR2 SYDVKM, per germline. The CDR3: CASRYGQERREYTGELFF.

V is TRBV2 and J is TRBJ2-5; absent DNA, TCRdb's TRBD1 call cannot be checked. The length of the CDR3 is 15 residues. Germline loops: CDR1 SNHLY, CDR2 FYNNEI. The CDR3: CASSKTGVVIETQYF.

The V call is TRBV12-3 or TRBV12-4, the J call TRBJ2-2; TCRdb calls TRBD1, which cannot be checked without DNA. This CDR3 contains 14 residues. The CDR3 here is CASFPGGGTGELFF.

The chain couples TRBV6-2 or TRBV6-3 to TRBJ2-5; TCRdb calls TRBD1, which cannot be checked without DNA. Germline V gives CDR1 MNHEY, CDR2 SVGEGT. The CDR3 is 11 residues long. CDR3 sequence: CATTGEKTQYF.